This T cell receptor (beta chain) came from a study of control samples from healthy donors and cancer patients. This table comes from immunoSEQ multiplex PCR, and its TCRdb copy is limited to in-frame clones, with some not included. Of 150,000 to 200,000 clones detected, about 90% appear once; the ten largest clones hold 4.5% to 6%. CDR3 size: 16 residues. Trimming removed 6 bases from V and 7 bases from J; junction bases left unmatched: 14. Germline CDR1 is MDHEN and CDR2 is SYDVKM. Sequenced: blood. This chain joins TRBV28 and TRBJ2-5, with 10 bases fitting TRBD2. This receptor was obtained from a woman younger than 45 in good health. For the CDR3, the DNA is TGTGCCAGCAGGCCGGGCCCTAAGCGGGAGGGCGGGACCCAGTACTTC. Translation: CASRPGPKREGGTQYF.